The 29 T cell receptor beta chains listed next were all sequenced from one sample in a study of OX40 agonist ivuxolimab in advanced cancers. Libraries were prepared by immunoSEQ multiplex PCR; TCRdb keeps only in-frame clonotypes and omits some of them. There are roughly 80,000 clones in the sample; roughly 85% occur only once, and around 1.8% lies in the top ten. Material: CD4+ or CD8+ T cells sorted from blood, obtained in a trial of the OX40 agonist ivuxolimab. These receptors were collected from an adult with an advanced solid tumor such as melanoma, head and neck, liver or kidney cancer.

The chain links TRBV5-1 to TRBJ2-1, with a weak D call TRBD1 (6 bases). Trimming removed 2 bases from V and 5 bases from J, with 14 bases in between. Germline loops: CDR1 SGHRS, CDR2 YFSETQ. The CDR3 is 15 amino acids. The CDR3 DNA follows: TGCGCCAGCAGCTTTATCAGGGGTGTCGACAATGAGCAGTTCTTC. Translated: CASSFIRGVDNEQFF.

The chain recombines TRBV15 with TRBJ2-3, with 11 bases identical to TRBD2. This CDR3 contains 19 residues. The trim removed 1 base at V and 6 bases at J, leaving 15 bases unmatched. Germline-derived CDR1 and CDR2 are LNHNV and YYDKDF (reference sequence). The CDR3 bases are TGTGCCACCAGCAGAGGGGCTAGCGGGGGGTTCCCCTCCCGGGATACGCAGTATTTT. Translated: CATSRGASGGFPSRDTQYF. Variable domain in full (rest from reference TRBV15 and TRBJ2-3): DAMVIQNPRYQVTQFGKPVTLSCSQTLNHNVMYWYQQKSSQAPKLLFHYYDKDFNNEADTPDNFQSRRPNTSFCFLDIRSPGLGDTAMYLCATSRGASGGFPSRDTQYFGPGTRLTVL.

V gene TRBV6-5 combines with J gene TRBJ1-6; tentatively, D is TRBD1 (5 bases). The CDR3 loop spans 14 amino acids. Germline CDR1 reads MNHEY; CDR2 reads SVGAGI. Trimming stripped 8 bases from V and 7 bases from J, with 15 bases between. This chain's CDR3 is CASEGIARNSPLHF. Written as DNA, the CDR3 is TGTGCCAGCGAGGGGATTGCACGCAATTCACCCCTCCACTTT.

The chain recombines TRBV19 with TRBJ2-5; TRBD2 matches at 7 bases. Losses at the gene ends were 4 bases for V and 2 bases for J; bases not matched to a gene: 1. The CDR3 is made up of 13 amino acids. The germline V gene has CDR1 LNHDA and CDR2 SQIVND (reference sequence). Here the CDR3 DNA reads TGTGCCAGTAGTAGGGGACTACAAGAGACCCAGTACTTC. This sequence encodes CASSRGLQETQYF.

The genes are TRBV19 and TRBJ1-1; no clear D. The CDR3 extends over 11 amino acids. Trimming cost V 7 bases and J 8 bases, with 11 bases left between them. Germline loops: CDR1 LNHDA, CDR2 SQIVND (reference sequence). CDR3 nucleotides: TGTGCCAGTATGACCACTACCGAAGCTTTCTTT. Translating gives CASMTTTEAFF.

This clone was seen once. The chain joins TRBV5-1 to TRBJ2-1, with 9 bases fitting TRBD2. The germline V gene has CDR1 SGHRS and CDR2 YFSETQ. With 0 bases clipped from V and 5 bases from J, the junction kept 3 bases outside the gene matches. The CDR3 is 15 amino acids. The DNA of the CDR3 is TGCGCCAGCAGCTTGGTAGCGGGGGAGCACAATGAGCAGTTCTTC. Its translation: CASSLVAGEHNEQFF.

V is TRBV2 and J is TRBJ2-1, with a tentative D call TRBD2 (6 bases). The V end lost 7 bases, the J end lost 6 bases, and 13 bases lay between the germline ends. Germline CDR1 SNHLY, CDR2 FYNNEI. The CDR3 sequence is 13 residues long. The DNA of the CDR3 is TGTGCCAGCAAAGGGCGGGAAATCAATGAGCAGTTCTTC. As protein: CASKGREINEQFF.

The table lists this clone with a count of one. The CDR3 region has the DNA TGTGCCAGCAGTGACGGGGGACAGGCCTATGGCTACACCTTC. This sequence encodes CASSDGGQAYGYTF. The rearrangement joins TRBV6-5 to TRBJ1-2; TRBD1 agrees at 8 bases. The germline V gene encodes CDR1 MNHEY and CDR2 SVGAGI. V lost 5 bases to trimming and J lost 4 bases; unmatched junction nucleotides: 6. The CDR3 loop spans 14 amino acids.

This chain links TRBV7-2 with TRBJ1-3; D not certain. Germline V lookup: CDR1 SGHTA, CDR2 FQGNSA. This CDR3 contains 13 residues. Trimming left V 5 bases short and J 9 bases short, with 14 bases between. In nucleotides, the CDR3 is TGTGCCAGCAGCCCCCAGTTAGTTAGCACCATATATTTT. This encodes CASSPQLVSTIYF.

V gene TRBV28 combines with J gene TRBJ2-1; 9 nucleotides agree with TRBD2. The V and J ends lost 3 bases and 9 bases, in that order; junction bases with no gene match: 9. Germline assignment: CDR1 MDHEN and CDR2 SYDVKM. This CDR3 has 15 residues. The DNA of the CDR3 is TGTGCCAGCAGTTTTAGTTTAGCGGGAGTGGGTGAGCAGTTCTTC. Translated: CASSFSLAGVGEQFF. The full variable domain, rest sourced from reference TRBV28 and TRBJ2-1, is DVKVTQSSRYLVKRTGEKVFLECVQDMDHENMFWYRQDPGLGLRLIYFSYDVKMKEKGDIPEGYSVSREKKERFSLILESASTNQTSMYLCASSFSLAGVGEQFFGPGTRLTVL.

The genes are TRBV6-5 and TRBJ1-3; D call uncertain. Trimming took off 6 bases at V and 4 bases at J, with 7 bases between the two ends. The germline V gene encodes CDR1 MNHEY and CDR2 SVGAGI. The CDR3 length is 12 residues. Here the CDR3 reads CASRPTGNTIYF. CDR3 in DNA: TGTGCCAGCAGGCCGACAGGAAACACCATATATTTT.

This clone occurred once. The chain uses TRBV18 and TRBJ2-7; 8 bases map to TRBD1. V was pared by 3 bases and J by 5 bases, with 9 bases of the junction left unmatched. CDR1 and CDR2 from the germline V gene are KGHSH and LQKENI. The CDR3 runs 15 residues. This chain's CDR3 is CASSPRGQGRDEQYF. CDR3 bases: TGTGCCAGCTCACCCAGAGGACAGGGTAGGGACGAGCAGTACTTC.

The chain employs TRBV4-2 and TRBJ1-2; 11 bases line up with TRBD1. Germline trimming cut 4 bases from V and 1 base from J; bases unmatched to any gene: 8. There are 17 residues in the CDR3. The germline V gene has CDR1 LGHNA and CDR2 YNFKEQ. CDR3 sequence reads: CASSPGQGAGNNYGYTF. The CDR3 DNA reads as TGTGCCAGCAGCCCAGGACAGGGGGCGGGTAATAACTATGGCTACACCTTC.

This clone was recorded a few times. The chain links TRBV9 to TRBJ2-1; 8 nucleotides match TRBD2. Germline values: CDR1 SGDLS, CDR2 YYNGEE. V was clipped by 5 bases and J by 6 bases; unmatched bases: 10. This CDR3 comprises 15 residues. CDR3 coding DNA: TGTGCCAGCAGTACTGGGACTAGGAGATCCAATGAGCAGTTCTTC. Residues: CASSTGTRRSNEQFF. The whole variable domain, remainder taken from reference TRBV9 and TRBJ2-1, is DSGVTQTPKHLITATGQRVTLRCSPRSGDLSVYWYQQSLDQGLQFLIQYYNGEERAKGNILERFSAQQFPDLHSELNLSSLELGDSALYFCASSTGTRRSNEQFFGPGTRLTVL.

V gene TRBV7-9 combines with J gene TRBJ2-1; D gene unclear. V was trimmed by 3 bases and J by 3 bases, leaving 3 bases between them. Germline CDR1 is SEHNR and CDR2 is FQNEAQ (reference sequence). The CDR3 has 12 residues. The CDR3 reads CASSFNYNEQFF. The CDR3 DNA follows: TGTGCCAGCAGCTTCAACTACAATGAGCAGTTCTTC.

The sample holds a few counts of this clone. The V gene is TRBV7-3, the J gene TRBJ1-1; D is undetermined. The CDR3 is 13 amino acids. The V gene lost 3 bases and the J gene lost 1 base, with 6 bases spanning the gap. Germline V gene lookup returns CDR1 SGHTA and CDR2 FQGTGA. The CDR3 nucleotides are TGTGCCAGCAGCTTCGGTAAGAACACTGAAGCTTTCTTT. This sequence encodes CASSFGKNTEAFF.

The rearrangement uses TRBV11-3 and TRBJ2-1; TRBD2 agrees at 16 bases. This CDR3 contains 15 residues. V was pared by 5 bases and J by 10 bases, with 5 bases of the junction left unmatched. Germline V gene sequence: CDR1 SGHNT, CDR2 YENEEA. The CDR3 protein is CASSGTSGGVGEQFF. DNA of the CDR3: TGTGCCAGCAGCGGGACTAGCGGGGGGGTAGGGGAGCAGTTCTTC.

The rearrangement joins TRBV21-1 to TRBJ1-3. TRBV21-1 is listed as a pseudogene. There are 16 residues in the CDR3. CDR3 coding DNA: TGTGCCAGCAGCGACCGGGTTCCTAGCTCTGGAAACACCATATATTTT. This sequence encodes CASSDRVPSSGNTIYF.

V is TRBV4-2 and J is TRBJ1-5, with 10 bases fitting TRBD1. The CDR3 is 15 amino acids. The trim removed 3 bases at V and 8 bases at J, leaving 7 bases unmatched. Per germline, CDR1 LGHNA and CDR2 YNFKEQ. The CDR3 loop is CASSHDGQGDEPQHF. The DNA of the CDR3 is TGTGCCAGCAGCCACGATGGACAGGGGGACGAGCCCCAGCATTTT.

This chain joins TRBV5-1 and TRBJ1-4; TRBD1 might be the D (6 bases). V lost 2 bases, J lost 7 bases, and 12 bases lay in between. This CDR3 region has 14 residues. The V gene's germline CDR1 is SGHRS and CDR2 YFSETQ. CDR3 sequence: CASSLQGGIEKLFF. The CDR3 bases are TGCGCCAGCAGCTTACAGGGTGGAATTGAAAAACTGTTTTTT.

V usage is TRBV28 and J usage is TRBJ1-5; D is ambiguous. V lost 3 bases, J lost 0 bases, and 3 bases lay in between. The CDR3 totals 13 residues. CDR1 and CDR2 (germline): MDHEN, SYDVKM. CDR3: CASSLVSNQPQHF. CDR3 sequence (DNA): TGTGCCAGCAGTTTGGTTAGCAATCAGCCCCAGCATTTT.

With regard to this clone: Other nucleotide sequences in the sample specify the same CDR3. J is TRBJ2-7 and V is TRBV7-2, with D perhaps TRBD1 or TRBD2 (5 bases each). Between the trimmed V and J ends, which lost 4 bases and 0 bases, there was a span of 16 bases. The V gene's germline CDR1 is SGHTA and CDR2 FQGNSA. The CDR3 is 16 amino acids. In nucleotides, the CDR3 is TGTGCCAGCAGCTGGTCCGGGACGGGGAGCTCCTACGAGCAGTACTTC. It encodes CASSWSGTGSSYEQYF.

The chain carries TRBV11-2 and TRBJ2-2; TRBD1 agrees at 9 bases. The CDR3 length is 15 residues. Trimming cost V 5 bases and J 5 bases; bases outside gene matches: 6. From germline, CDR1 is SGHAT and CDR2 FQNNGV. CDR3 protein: CASSRGTGQTGELFF. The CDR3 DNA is TGTGCCAGCAGCCGTGGGACAGGGCAGACCGGGGAGCTGTTTTTT.

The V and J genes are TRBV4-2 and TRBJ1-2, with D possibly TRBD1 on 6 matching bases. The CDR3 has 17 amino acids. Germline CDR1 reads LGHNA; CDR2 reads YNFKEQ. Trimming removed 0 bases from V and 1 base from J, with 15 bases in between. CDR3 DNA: TGTGCCAGCAGCCAAGATCAGGGGTCAACTGTTAACTATGGCTACACCTTC. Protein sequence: CASSQDQGSTVNYGYTF.

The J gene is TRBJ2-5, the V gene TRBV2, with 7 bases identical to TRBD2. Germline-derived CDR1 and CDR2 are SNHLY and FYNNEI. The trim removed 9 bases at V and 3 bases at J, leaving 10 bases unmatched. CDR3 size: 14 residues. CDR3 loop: CASGGGSPEETQYF. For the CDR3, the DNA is TGTGCCAGTGGGGGGGGATCCCCCGAAGAGACCCAGTACTTC.

The CDR3 sequence: CASSPSGPRLGGYTF. The CDR3 nucleotides are TGCGCCAGCAGCCCGTCGGGACCGAGGCTCGGAGGCTACACCTTC. The chain has TRBV5-1 and TRBJ1-2, with a weak D call TRBD1 (5 bases). Germline values: CDR1 SGHRS, CDR2 YFSETQ. There are 15 residues in the CDR3. V gave up 4 bases and J gave up 8 bases, with 21 bases separating them.

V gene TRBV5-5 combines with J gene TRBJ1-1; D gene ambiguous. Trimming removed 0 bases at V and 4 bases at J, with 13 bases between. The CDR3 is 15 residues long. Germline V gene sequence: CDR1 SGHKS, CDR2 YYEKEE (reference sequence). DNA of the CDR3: TGTGCCAGCAGCTTGGAGGAGAGGAGGAGCACTGAAGCTTTCTTT. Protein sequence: CASSLEERRSTEAFF.

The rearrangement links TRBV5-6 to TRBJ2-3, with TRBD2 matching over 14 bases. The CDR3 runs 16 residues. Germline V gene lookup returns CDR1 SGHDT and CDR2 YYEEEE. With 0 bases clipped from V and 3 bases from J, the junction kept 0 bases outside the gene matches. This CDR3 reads CASSLGTSGGTDTQYF. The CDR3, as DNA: TGTGCCAGCAGCTTGGGGACTAGCGGGGGGACAGATACGCAGTATTTT.

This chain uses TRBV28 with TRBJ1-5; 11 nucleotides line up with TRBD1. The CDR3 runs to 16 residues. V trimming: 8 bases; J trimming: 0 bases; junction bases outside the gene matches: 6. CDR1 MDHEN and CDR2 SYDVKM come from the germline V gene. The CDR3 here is CASFGQGAGSNQPQHF. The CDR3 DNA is TGTGCCAGCTTTGGACAGGGGGCTGGTAGCAATCAGCCCCAGCATTTT.